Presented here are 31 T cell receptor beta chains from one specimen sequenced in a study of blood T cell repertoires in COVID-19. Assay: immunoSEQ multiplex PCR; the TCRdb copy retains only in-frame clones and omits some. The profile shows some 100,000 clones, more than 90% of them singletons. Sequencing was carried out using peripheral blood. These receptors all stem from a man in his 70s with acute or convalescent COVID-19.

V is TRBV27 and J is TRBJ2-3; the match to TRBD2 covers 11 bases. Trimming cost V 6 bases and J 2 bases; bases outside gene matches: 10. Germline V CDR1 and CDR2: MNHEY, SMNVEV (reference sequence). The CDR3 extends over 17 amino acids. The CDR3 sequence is CASRQLGTSGPTDTQYF. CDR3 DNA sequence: TGTGCCAGCAGACAGTTGGGGACTAGCGGTCCCACAGATACGCAGTATTTT.

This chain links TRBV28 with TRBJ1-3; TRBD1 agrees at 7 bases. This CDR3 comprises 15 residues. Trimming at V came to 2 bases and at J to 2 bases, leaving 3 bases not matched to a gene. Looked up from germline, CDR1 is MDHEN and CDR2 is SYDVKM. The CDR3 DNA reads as TGTGCCAGCAGTTTAGGTACAGGGGCTGGAAACACCATATATTTT. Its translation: CASSLGTGAGNTIYF.

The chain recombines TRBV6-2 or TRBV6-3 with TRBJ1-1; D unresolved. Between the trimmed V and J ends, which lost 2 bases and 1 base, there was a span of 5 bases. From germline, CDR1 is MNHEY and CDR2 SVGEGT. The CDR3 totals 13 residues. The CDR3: CASSYARNTEAFF. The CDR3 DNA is TGTGCCAGCAGTTACGCCAGGAACACTGAAGCTTTCTTT.

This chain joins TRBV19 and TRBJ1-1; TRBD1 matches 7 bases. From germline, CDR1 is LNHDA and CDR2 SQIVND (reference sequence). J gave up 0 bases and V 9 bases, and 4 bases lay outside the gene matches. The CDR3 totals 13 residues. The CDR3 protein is CASRQGLNTEAFF. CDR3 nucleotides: TGTGCCAGCAGACAGGGTTTGAACACTGAAGCTTTCTTT. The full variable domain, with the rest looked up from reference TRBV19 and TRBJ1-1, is DGGITQSPKYLFRKEGQNVTLSCEQNLNHDAMYWYRQDPGQGLRLIYYSQIVNDFQKGDIAEGYSVSREKKESFPLTVTSAQKNPTAFYLCASRQGLNTEAFFGQGTRLTVV.

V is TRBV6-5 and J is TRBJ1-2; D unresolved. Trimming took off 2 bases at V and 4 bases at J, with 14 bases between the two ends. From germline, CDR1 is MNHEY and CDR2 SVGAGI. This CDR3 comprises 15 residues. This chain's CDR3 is CASSYLLDSRYGYTF. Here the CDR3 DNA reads TGTGCCAGCAGTTACCTGTTAGACTCTCGCTATGGCTACACCTTC.

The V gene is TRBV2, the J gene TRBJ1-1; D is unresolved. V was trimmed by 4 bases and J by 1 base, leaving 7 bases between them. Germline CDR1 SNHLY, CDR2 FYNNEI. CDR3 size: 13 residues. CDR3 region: CASSVRGNTEAFF. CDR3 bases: TGTGCCAGCAGTGTTCGAGGGAACACTGAAGCTTTCTTT. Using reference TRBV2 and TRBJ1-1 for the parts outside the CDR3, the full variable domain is EPEVTQTPSHQVTQMGQEVILRCVPISNHLYFYWYRQILGQKVEFLVSFYNNEISEKSEIFDDQFSVERPDGSNFTLKIRSTKLEDSAMYFCASSVRGNTEAFFGQGTRLTVV.

The CDR3: CATSEGQGDRAEAFF. DNA for the CDR3: TGTGCCACCAGTGAAGGACAGGGGGATCGCGCTGAAGCTTTCTTT. The chain combines TRBV24-1 with TRBJ1-1; 10 bases agree with TRBD1. CDR3 size: 15 residues. The germline V gene has CDR1 KGHDR and CDR2 SFDVKD. V lost 4 bases to trimming and J lost 6 bases; unmatched junction nucleotides: 7.

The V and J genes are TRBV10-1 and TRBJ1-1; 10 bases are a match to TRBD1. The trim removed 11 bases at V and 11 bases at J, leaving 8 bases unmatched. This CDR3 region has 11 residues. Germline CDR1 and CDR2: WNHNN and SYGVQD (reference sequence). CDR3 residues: CAPGTGDGAFF. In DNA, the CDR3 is TGCGCCCCCGGGACAGGGGATGGGGCTTTCTTT.

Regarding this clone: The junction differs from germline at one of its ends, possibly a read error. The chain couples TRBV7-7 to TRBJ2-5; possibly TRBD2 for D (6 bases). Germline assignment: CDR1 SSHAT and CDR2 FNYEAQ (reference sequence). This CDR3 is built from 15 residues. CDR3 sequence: CASSSSGTVQETQYF. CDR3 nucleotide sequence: TGTGCTAGCAGCTCCTCCGGGACTGTTCAAGAGACCCAGTACTTC.

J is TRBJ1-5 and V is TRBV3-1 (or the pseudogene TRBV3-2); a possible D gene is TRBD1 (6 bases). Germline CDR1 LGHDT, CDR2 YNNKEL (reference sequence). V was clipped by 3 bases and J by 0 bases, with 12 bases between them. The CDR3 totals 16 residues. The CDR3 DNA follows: TGTGCCAGCAGCCAGCGGGGGGCAGGTAGCAATCAGCCCCAGCATTTT. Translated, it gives CASSQRGAGSNQPQHF.

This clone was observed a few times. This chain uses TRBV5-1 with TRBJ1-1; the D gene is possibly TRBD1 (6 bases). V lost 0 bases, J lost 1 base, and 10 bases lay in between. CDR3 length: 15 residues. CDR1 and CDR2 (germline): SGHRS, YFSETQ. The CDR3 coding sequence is TGCGCCAGCAGCTTGGGGACAGCTTGGAACACTGAAGCTTTCTTT. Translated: CASSLGTAWNTEAFF.

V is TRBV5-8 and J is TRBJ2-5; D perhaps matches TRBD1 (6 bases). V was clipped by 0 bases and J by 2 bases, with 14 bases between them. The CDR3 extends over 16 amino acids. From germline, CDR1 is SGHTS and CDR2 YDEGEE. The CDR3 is CASSLGDGQTQETQYF. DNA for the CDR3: TGTGCCAGCAGCTTGGGGGACGGACAGACGCAAGAGACCCAGTACTTC.

CDR3 in DNA: TGTGCCAGCGGGTTCCACCTTACCGGGGCCGAACCGGACAGGGAGCATATGGCGGATCAGCCCCAGCATTTT. Encoded protein: CASGFHLTGAEPDREHMADQPQHF. The genes are TRBV21-1 and TRBJ1-5; TRBD1 was called by the table and not checked on the DNA. TRBV21-1 is labeled a pseudogene. The CDR3 sequence is 24 residues long.

The CDR3 DNA reads TGTGCCAGCAGCTCAGAGCCCCCCCACCGTGGAGACCGAAATTCACCCCTCCACTTT. Translating it yields CASSSEPPHRGDRNSPLHF. The rearrangement links TRBV11-2 to TRBJ1-6; D not certain. The CDR3 extends over 19 amino acids. Germline V CDR1 and CDR2: SGHAT, FQNNGV. Trimming cost V 4 bases and J 7 bases, with 26 bases left between them.

The CDR3 sequence is CASSGTGSGDNQPQHF. The CDR3 region has the DNA TGTGCCAGCAGCGGGACAGGGAGTGGGGACAATCAGCCCCAGCATTTT. V usage is TRBV7-9 and J usage is TRBJ1-5; the match to TRBD1 covers 9 bases. This CDR3 has 16 amino acids. After removal of 5 bases from V and 3 bases from J, the junction contained 8 bases not matched to a gene. Germline-derived CDR1 and CDR2 are SEHNR and FQNEAQ (reference sequence).

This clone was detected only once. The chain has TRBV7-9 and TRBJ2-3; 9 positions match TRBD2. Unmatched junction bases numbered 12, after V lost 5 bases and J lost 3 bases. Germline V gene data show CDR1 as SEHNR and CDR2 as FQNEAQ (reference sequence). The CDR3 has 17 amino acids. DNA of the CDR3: TGTGCCAGCAGCGCTGCACCGGGACTAGCATTGACAGATACGCAGTATTTT. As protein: CASSAAPGLALTDTQYF.

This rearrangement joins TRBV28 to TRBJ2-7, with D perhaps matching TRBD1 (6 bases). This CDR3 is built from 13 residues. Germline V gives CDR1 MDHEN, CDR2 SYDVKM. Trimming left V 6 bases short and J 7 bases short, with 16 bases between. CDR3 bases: TGTGCCAGCAGGCTAAGCAGGGGAAGGGAGCAGTACTTC. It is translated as CASRLSRGREQYF.

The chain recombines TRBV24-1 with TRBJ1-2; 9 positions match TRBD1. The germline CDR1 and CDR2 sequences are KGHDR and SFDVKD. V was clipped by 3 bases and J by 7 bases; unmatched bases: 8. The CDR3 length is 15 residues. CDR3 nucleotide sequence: TGTGCCACCAGTGATCGGACAGGGGAGGGCTTTGGCTACACCTTC. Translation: CATSDRTGEGFGYTF.

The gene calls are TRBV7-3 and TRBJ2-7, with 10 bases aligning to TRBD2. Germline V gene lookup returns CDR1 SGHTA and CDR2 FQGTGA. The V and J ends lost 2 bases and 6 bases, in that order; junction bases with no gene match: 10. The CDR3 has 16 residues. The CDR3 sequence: CASSLWAGAGGGEQYF. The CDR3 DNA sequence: TGTGCCAGCAGCTTATGGGCCGGAGCGGGAGGGGGCGAGCAGTACTTC.

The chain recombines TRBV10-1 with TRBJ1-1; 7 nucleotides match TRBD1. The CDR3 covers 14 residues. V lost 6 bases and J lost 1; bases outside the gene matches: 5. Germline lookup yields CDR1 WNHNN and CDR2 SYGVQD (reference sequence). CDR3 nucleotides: TGCGCCAGCAGCCATTCAGGGGGGAACACTGAAGCTTTCTTT. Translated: CASSHSGGNTEAFF.

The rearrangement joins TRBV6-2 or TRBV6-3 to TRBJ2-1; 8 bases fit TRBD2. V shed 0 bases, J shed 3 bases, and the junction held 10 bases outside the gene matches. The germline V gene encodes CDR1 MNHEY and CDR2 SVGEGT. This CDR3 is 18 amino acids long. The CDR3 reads CASSYSIRELAVYNEQFF. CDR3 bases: TGTGCCAGCAGTTACTCGATACGTGAACTAGCGGTCTACAATGAGCAGTTCTTC.

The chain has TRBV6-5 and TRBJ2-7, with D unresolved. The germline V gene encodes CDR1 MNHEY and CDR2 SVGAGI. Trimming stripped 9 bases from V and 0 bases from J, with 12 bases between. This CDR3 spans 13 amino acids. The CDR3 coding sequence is TGTGCCAGTCATAAGATAGACTCCTACGAGCAGTACTTC. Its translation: CASHKIDSYEQYF.

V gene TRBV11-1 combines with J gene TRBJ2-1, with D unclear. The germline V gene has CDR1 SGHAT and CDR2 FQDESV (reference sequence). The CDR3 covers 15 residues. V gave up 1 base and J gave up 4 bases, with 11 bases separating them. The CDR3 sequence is CASSLDLSRYNEQFF. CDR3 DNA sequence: TGTGCCAGCAGCTTAGATCTAAGCAGGTACAATGAGCAGTTCTTC.

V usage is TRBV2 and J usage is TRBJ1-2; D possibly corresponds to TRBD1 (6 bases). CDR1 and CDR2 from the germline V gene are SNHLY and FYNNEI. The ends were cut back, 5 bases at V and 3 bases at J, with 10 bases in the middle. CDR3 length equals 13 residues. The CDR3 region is CASSSRQDYGYTF. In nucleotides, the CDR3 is TGTGCCAGCAGTAGCCGACAGGACTATGGCTACACCTTC.

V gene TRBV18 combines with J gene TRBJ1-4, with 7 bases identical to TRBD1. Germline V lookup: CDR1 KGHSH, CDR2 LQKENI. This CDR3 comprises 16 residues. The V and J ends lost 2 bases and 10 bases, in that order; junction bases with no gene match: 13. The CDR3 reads CASSPSTGANGVKLFF. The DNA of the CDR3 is TGTGCCAGCTCACCATCCACAGGGGCCAATGGGGTAAAACTGTTTTTT.

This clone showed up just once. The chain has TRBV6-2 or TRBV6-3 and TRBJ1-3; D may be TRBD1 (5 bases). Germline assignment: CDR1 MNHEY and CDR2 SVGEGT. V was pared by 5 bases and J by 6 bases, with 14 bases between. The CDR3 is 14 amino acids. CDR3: CASSRGTLPNTIYF. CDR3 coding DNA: TGTGCCAGCAGTCGCGGGACGCTCCCAAACACCATATATTTT.

DNA of the CDR3: TGTGCCAGCAGTGACTCAGGGGGCACAGATACGCAGTATTTT. Translated, it gives CASSDSGGTDTQYF. The chain recombines TRBV6-4 with TRBJ2-3, with D possibly being TRBD1 (5 bases). Deletions cut 0 bases from V and 1 base from J, with 5 bases between. Germline V gene lookup returns CDR1 MRHNA and CDR2 SNTAGT. This CDR3 has 14 amino acids.

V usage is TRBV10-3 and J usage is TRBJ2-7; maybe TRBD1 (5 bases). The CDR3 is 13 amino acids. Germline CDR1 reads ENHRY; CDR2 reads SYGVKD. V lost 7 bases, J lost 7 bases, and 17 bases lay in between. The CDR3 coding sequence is TGTGCCATCAATTCTAAGGGGTTAGGGGAGCAGTACTTC. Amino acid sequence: CAINSKGLGEQYF.

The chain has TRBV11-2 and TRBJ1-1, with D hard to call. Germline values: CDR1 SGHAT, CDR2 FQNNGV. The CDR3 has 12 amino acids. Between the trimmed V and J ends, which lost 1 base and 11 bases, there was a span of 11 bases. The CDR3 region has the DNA TGTGCCAGCAGCTTAGGAGGGAATCTGGCTTTCTTT. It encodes CASSLGGNLAFF.

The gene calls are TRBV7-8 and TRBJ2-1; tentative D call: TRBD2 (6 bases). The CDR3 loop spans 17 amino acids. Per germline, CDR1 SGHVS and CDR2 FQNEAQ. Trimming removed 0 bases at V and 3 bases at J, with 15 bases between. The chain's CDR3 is CASSLAGGAGYYNEQFF. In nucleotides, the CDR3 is TGTGCCAGCAGCTTAGCGGGCGGGGCAGGGTACTACAATGAGCAGTTCTTC.

CDR3 loop: CAWSVYRQETQYF. The DNA of the CDR3 is TGTGCCTGGAGTGTTTACCGGCAAGAGACCCAGTACTTC. The chain is built from TRBV30 and TRBJ2-5; D is unresolved. V lost 0 bases to trimming and J lost 2 bases, with 7 bases between them. Germline assignment: CDR1 GTSNPN and CDR2 SVGIG (reference sequence). The CDR3 runs 13 residues.